This TCR beta chain was obtained from a study of early T cells in non-severe SARS-CoV-2 infection (dated by TCRdb to the early 2020s). Background on the whole study: Bulk RNA from unsorted whole blood was used for TCR sequencing, so alpha and beta chains could not be paired. General conclusions and limits of the study: VDJdb matching was skewed toward anti-spike CD8 responses and likely underestimated virus-specific expansions by missing private and CD4 specificities.

With respect to this clonotype: The clone's antigen remains unknown. Base quality data are lacking; no much larger clone is found one base away.

This was a case-control study nested in a cohort of healthcare workers in London, UK, who had nasopharyngeal swab PCR tests and blood samples taken every week. Healthcare workers were recruited between 23 and 31 March 2020, during the week of the UK lockdown, and were followed weekly for up to roughly 16 weeks. Inclusive of the bounding cysteine and phenylalanine, the CDR3 is 17 residues long. The read is trimmed to its CDR3 DNA, 51 bases read in frame from base 1. V is shortened by 0 bases, J by 4 bases, and the region joining them spans 18 bases. The germline V gene gives CDR1 as SGHNT and CDR2 as YENEEA. The protocol used for the library was 5' RACE. Sequencing was carried out with a NextSeq 500. In the TCR library protocol, unique molecular identifiers were attached to individual cDNA molecules to correct for PCR bias and sequencing error. Both TCR alpha and beta chains were sequenced, and tight co-correlation was observed between alpha and beta sequence abundances in each sample. Per the original workflow: Decombinator V4 was used to annotate TCR sequences for V gene, J gene and CDR3. TCRs were defined as expanded if a significant change between any two time points was detected under a Poisson model with p below 0.0001. TCR abundances were normalised to the total number of TCRs sequenced in each sample and reported as counts per million. MAIT TCRs were defined by TRAV1-2 paired with TRAJ12, TRAJ20 or TRAJ33, and iNKT TCRs by TRAV10 paired with TRAJ18. A search of VDJdb, accessed on 1 November 2021, was run for TCRs annotated to CMV, EBV and SARS-CoV-2, with TCRs annotated for multiple antigens excluded. TCRdb handled the public reads itself, with Q25 trimming in fastp and clone calling in MiXCR, and kept productive beta chains. Duplicate CDR3 protein sequences are folded into a single record with the most common DNA and genes. TCRdb, not the original authors, processed these V and J calls. The sample table holds nearly 50,000 distinct CDR3 sequences, of which 6.2% were seen once. The leading ten clones occupy around 7% of the sample.

The starting material was whole blood, obtained at baseline. The chain employs TRBV11-3 and TRBJ1-1; tentative D gene TRBD1, with 6 bases matching. This TCR was sampled from an adult who was a healthcare worker with PCR-confirmed SARS-CoV-2 infection or an uninfected control (not recorded which). The DNA sequence reads TGTGCCAGCAGCTTAGATTCGGCAGGGACAAAGGGCACTGAAGCTTTCTTT. Its coded protein is CASSLDSAGTKGTEAFF.